The 5 T cell receptor beta chains in this list originate from one sample, sequenced in a study of cytomegalovirus exposure and HLA in healthy donors. PCR involved 60 Vbeta and 13 Jbeta primers. Clones were sequenced by immunoSEQ multiplex PCR, and TCRdb holds only the in-frame ones, with some missing. The sample comprises some 140,000 clones, roughly 80% of which are singletons, and roughly 4% rests with the top ten. Sequenced input: PBMCs. Receptors originate from a woman between 40 and 55 years old in good health and CMV-seronegative.

The chain links TRBV10-3 to TRBJ1-4; 10 bases fit TRBD1. Per germline, CDR1 ENHRY and CDR2 SYGVKD. The CDR3 length is 16 residues. V gave up 3 bases and J gave up 8 bases; unmatched junction bases: 9. CDR3 coding DNA: TGTGCCATCAGTGAAGGCTCCGGGACAGGGGAAGAAAAACTGTTTTTT. Amino acids: CAISEGSGTGEEKLFF.

Written as DNA, the CDR3 is TGTGCCAGCAGCACTGGGACAGTAATGCGGAACACTGAAGCTTTCTTT. Residues: CASSTGTVMRNTEAFF. The chain uses TRBV11-3 and TRBJ1-1; TRBD1 matches at 7 bases. CDR1 and CDR2 (germline): SGHNT, YENEEA. Unmatched junction bases numbered 10, after V lost 5 bases and J lost 1 base. The length of the CDR3 is 16 residues. The variable domain in full, completed from reference TRBV11-3 and TRBJ1-1, reads EAGVVQSPRYKIIEKKQPVAFWCNPISGHNTLYWYLQNLGQGPELLIRYENEEAVDDSQLPKDRFSAERLKGVDSTLKIQPAELGDSAVYLCASSTGTVMRNTEAFFGQGTRLTVV.

The chain couples TRBV28 to TRBJ1-1; 7 positions agree with TRBD1. This CDR3 has 14 residues. Per the germline V gene, CDR1 is MDHEN and CDR2 is SYDVKM. Trimming took 5 bases from V and 5 from J; bases not matched to a gene: 8. The chain's CDR3 is CASSPADRPTEAFF. The CDR3 bases are TGTGCCAGCAGTCCTGCGGACAGGCCAACTGAAGCTTTCTTT. Complete variable domain (other parts from reference TRBV28 and TRBJ1-1): DVKVTQSSRYLVKRTGEKVFLECVQDMDHENMFWYRQDPGLGLRLIYFSYDVKMKEKGDIPEGYSVSREKKERFSLILESASTNQTSMYLCASSPADRPTEAFFGQGTRLTVV.

The CDR3 nucleotides are TGCAGCGTGGACGAAGAACTAGCGGATTACAATGAGCAGTTCTTC. Encoded protein: CSVDEELADYNEQFF. The chain joins TRBV29-1 to TRBJ2-1; 8 bases align to TRBD2. V trimming: 6 bases; J trimming: 4 bases; junction bases outside the gene matches: 11. CDR3 length equals 15 residues. Germline assignment: CDR1 SQVTM and CDR2 ANQGSEA.

The CDR3 bases are TGTGCCAGCAGTGGGACAGGGAGTGGAAACACCATATATTTT. This codes for CASSGTGSGNTIYF. V usage is TRBV6-5 and J usage is TRBJ1-3; 9 nucleotides line up with TRBD1. The CDR3 extends over 14 amino acids. Germline V gene sequence: CDR1 MNHEY, CDR2 SVGAGI. The V gene end was trimmed by 5 bases and the J gene end by 3 bases; junction bases not matched to a gene: 2.